This is a list of T cell receptor beta chains from one sample in a study of T-cell memory formation after mild COVID-19. TCRdb redid the calling of the 5' RACE reads with MiXCR, one entry per CDR3 protein. The table lists 110,000 or so distinct CDR3 sequences, 15% to 20% of them singletons, with roughly 5.5% in the top ten. The sequenced material came from PBMCs or a T cell subset sorted from them (not recorded which). These receptors all stem from a man between 18 and 35 years old who had mild COVID-19 (a few samples of this study predate the infection). Cell type and time point are not known. CDR3s include the opening cysteine and the closing phenylalanine or tryptophan. The D gene is left open where the match is weak. Size is stated for part of the rows, as once, few or many counts, or as a class when the clone is expanded.

TRBV29-1	TRBD2	TRBJ2-7	NA	CSVAQTSGYEQYF	TGCAGCGTTGCGCAGACTAGCGGATACGAGCAGTACTTC
TRBV5-1	TRBD1	TRBJ2-4	few	CASSYTTGGINIQYF	TGCGCCAGCAGCTATACGACAGGGGGTATAAACATTCAGTACTTC
TRBV7-2	TRBD1	TRBJ2-5	NA	CASSLDRGTGETQYF	TGTGCCAGCAGCTTAGACAGGGGGACCGGAGAGACCCAGTACTTC
TRBV4-3	NA	TRBJ2-3	NA	CASSQGLGQSTDTQYF	TGCGCCAGCAGCCAAGGTTTAGGGCAGAGCACAGATACGCAGTATTTT
TRBV12-3/TRBV12-4	TRBD1	TRBJ2-2	NA	CASSAQGTTGELFF	TGTGCCAGCAGTGCACAGGGGACCACCGGGGAGCTGTTTTTT
TRBV5-1	TRBD1	TRBJ1-2	few	CASSLGQGSSGYTF	TGCGCCAGCAGCCTGGGACAGGGGTCAAGTGGCTACACCTTC
TRBV6-5	TRBD1	TRBJ2-1	NA	CASRNGQGREQFF	TGTGCCAGCAGAAACGGACAGGGCCGAGAGCAGTTCTTC
TRBV2	TRBD2	TRBJ2-2	few	CASGLAGPGELFF	TGTGCCAGCGGACTAGCGGGGCCCGGGGAGCTGTTTTTT
TRBV5-1	NA	TRBJ2-6	few	CASSFQGPTSGANVLTF	TGCGCCAGCAGCTTTCAGGGCCCTACCTCTGGGGCCAACGTCCTGACTTTC
TRBV7-9	NA	TRBJ1-1	few	CASSLAPVPEAFF	TGTGCCAGCAGCTTAGCGCCAGTCCCTGAAGCTTTCTTT
TRBV5-1	TRBD1	TRBJ1-4	few	CASSYGQGAANEKLFF	TGCGCCAGCAGCTACGGACAGGGGGCGGCAAATGAAAAACTGTTTTTT
TRBV6-1	NA	TRBJ1-6	NA	CASSPGNSPLHF	TGTGCCAGCAGCCCTGGGAATTCACCCCTCCACTTT
TRBV12-3/TRBV12-4	NA	TRBJ1-1	NA	CASSLVAKTEAFF	TGTGCCAGCAGTTTAGTGGCGAAGACTGAAGCTTTCTTT
TRBV29-1	TRBD2	TRBJ2-7	NA	CSASGTTSYEQYF	TGCAGCGCGAGCGGGACTACCTCCTACGAGCAGTACTTC
TRBV5-1	NA	TRBJ1-1	few	CASSLIRPTNTEAFF	TGCGCCAGCAGCTTGATTAGGCCGACGAACACTGAAGCTTTCTTT